The next 22 T cell receptor beta chains were all read from a single sample in a study of identical twins. TCRdb reanalysed the 5' RACE reads using MiXCR and keeps one entry per CDR3 protein. The data contain 1.5 million to 2 million distinct CDR3 sequences, under 35% of them seen just once; the ten biggest clones take up about 0.25%. Sequencing was carried out using cord blood. The receptor set was obtained from a newborn girl in good health.

V and J are TRBV12-3 or TRBV12-4 and TRBJ2-5; 7 bases fit TRBD2. CDR3 size: 14 residues. With V trimmed by 5 bases and J by 4 bases, 7 bases remained unmatched. Written as DNA, the CDR3 is TGTGCCAGCAGTCACGGGGGGAAAGGAGAGACCCAGTACTTC. Translation: CASSHGGKGETQYF.

This clonotype was seen a handful of times. The rearrangement links TRBV11-2 to TRBJ2-4; no firm D call. The CDR3 contains 15 residues. The germline V gene has CDR1 SGHAT and CDR2 FQNNGV. V was trimmed by 3 bases and J by 2 bases, leaving 11 bases between them. This CDR3 reads CASSFFSRTKNIQYF. The CDR3 DNA reads as TGTGCCAGCAGCTTCTTCTCCCGAACCAAAAACATTCAGTACTTC.

This clonotype was picked up a small number of times. The chain couples TRBV29-1 to TRBJ1-2; 10 bases are shared with TRBD1. CDR3 length: 15 amino acids. Germline CDR1 is SQVTM and CDR2 is ANQGSEA. After removal of 7 bases from V and 1 base from J, the junction contained 9 bases not matched to a gene. CDR3 DNA sequence: TGCAGCGCTGGGACAGGGGAGCGCGGTAACTATGGCTACACCTTC. Residues: CSAGTGERGNYGYTF.

The V gene is TRBV12-3 or TRBV12-4, the J gene TRBJ2-3; 8 bases are shared with TRBD2. The CDR3 is 18 amino acids. With 5 bases clipped from V and 4 bases from J, the junction kept 17 bases outside the gene matches. The CDR3 protein is CASSPGGIAGMSADTQYF. The CDR3, as DNA: TGTGCCAGCAGTCCTGGGGGGATAGCGGGGATGAGCGCAGATACGCAGTATTTT.

The sample holds a few counts of this clonotype. The V call is TRBV27, the J call TRBJ2-1, with TRBD2 as a possible D gene (5 bases). This CDR3 is built from 15 residues. The germline V and J ends were trimmed by 4 bases and 4 bases, with 14 bases remaining between them. Germline CDR1 is MNHEY and CDR2 is SMNVEV (reference sequence). CDR3 nucleotides: TGTGCCAGCAGTTGGGCTGGCGGGTCTTACAATGAGCAGTTCTTC. Its translation is CASSWAGGSYNEQFF.

J is TRBJ2-5 and V is TRBV6-2 or TRBV6-3; 8 bases are shared with TRBD2. The length of the CDR3 is 14 residues. Germline assignment: CDR1 MNHEY and CDR2 SVGEGT. V shed 2 bases and J 4 bases; nucleotides not matched to a gene: 3. In DNA, the CDR3 is TGTGCCAGCAGTTACCTCGGGAGGGGAGAGACCCAGTACTTC. Translated, it gives CASSYLGRGETQYF.

This clonotype was detected only a few times. The CDR3 is CSVLPQGVNTGELFF. The CDR3 DNA follows: TGCAGCGTACTCCCCCAGGGAGTGAACACCGGGGAGCTGTTTTTT. The chain is built from TRBV29-1 and TRBJ2-2, with D perhaps being TRBD1 or TRBD2 (5 bases each). Germline V gene sequence: CDR1 SQVTM, CDR2 ANQGSEA. The CDR3 contains 15 residues. V was pared by 6 bases and J by 1 base, with 15 bases between.

In its sample, this clonotype was seen a few times. This rearrangement joins TRBV11-2 to TRBJ1-6; D is ambiguous. This CDR3 is 14 amino acids long. V lost 1 base and J lost 7, with 8 bases in between. Per germline, CDR1 SGHAT and CDR2 FQNNGV. The CDR3 protein is CASSLVRPNSPLHF. CDR3 sequence (DNA): TGTGCCAGCAGCTTAGTTAGGCCCAATTCACCCCTCCACTTT.

The genes are TRBV7-2 and TRBJ1-3; TRBD1 matches 7 bases. This CDR3 is 15 amino acids long. In germline, CDR1 is SGHTA, CDR2 FQGNSA. The ends lost 6 bases at V and 1 base at J; junction bases unmatched: 6. CDR3 sequence reads: CASRRQGLSGNTIYF. CDR3 DNA sequence: TGTGCCAGCAGGCGACAGGGTCTTTCTGGAAACACCATATATTTT.

The rearrangement uses TRBV7-2 and TRBJ2-5; TRBD2 matches 7 bases. Germline CDR1 reads SGHTA; CDR2 reads FQGNSA. J was trimmed by 11 bases and V by 1 base; bases with no gene match: 13. The length of the CDR3 is 15 residues. CDR3 loop: CASSLGATSFYEQYF. The CDR3 region has the DNA TGTGCCAGCAGCTTAGGCGCGACTAGCTTCTATGAGCAGTACTTC.

This clonotype turned up a few times. The DNA for the CDR3 is TGTGCCAGCAGCTTTCAAGGACTGACCACAGATACGCAGTATTTT. Translated: CASSFQGLTTDTQYF. This chain links TRBV7-2 with TRBJ2-3, with D possibly being TRBD2 (5 bases). Germline loops: CDR1 SGHTA, CDR2 FQGNSA. The germline V and J ends were trimmed by 3 bases and 2 bases, with 12 bases remaining between them. This CDR3 comprises 15 residues.

This chain uses TRBV12-5 with TRBJ2-7; TRBD1 aligns across 8 bases. After removal of 2 bases from V and 4 bases from J, the junction contained 7 bases not matched to a gene. This CDR3 comprises 15 residues. The germline CDR1 and CDR2 sequences are LGHNT and FRNRAP. Here the CDR3 DNA reads TGTGCTAGTGGTTTGACATGGACAGGGAAGTACGAGCAGTACTTC. Encoded protein: CASGLTWTGKYEQYF.

This clonotype has a handful of counts. The V gene is TRBV20-1, the J gene TRBJ2-3, with 10 bases aligning to TRBD2. This CDR3 has 17 residues. Germline assignment: CDR1 DFQATT and CDR2 SNEGSKA (reference sequence). V dropped 3 bases and J dropped 0; count of bases not matched to a gene: 9. CDR3 sequence: CSASFLAGGSSTDTQYF. CDR3 sequence (DNA): TGCAGTGCTAGCTTCTTAGCGGGGGGCTCTAGCACAGATACGCAGTATTTT.

This clonotype was counted at least ten times. This chain links TRBV29-1 with TRBJ2-7, with D perhaps TRBD2 (5 bases). The V and J ends lost 0 bases and 0 bases respectively, with 27 bases between them. Germline V gene lookup returns CDR1 SQVTM and CDR2 ANQGSEA. CDR3 length: 20 amino acids. The CDR3 DNA reads as TGCAGCGTTGAAGAATTTAGGCTAGCAGGATATTTGGATCGCTCCTACGAGCAGTACTTC. This translates into CSVEEFRLAGYLDRSYEQYF.

This clonotype was seen a few times. The genes are TRBV27 and TRBJ1-6; D is uncertain. There are 15 residues in the CDR3. Trimming shortened V by 2 bases and J by 7 bases, and 12 bases separated the two germline ends. Germline assignment: CDR1 MNHEY and CDR2 SMNVEV (reference sequence). CDR3 sequence reads: CASSLGRYRNSPLHF. The CDR3 coding sequence is TGTGCCAGCAGTTTAGGGCGGTACCGGAATTCACCCCTCCACTTT.

This clonotype has just a few counts. The chain links TRBV7-8 to TRBJ2-7, with D tentatively TRBD2 (5 bases). V was clipped by 0 bases and J by 2 bases, with 11 bases between them. The CDR3 is 15 residues long. Germline V CDR1 and CDR2: SGHVS, FQNEAQ. CDR3 sequence: CASSLAFGEPYEQYF. The CDR3 DNA reads as TGTGCCAGCAGCTTAGCCTTCGGGGAGCCCTACGAGCAGTACTTC.

V usage is TRBV21-1 and J usage is TRBJ2-7. TRBV21-1 is designated a pseudogene. The CDR3 length is 12 residues. The CDR3 nucleotides read TGTGCCAGCAGCAAAGAACAGTACGAGCAGTACTTC. This translates into CASSKEQYEQYF.

The V gene is TRBV18, the J gene TRBJ2-5; 9 bases fit TRBD2. The assigned J gene may be wrong: the sequence end matches TRBJ2-7 better. CDR1 is KGHSH, CDR2 LQKENI, per germline. The length of the CDR3 is 15 residues. CDR3 DNA: TGTGCCAGCTCACCACTAGCGGGAGTTATAGACGAGCAGTACTTC. Its translation: CASSPLAGVIDEQYF.

Only a few counts were recorded for this clonotype. The chain couples TRBV20-1 to TRBJ1-2, with a weak D call TRBD1 (6 bases). V was clipped by 5 bases and J by 2 bases, with 12 bases between them. The CDR3 runs to 13 residues. CDR1 DFQATT and CDR2 SNEGSKA come from the germline V gene (reference sequence). CDR3 in DNA: TGCAGTGCTTGGGAGAGGGGGAACTATGGCTACACCTTC. This translates into CSAWERGNYGYTF.

The V and J genes are TRBV27 and TRBJ2-5, with D hard to call. Trimming took 3 bases from V and 1 from J, leaving 15 bases between them. There are 16 residues in the CDR3. The germline V gene encodes CDR1 MNHEY and CDR2 SMNVEV (reference sequence). DNA of the CDR3: TGTGCCAGCAGTTTCGGGTGGGGAACCATCCAAGAGACCCAGTACTTC. This gives the protein CASSFGWGTIQETQYF.

This clonotype was observed a handful of times. The genes are TRBV12-3 or TRBV12-4 and TRBJ2-7, with 10 bases fitting TRBD1. The CDR3 runs to 12 residues. The V gene end was trimmed by 8 bases and the J gene end by 6 bases; junction bases not matched to a gene: 4. This CDR3 reads CASGTGVREQYF. CDR3 bases: TGTGCCAGCGGGACAGGGGTCCGCGAGCAGTACTTC.

The chain joins TRBV20-1 to TRBJ2-3, with D maybe TRBD2 (5 bases). Trimming removed 4 bases from V and 3 bases from J, with 17 bases in between. This CDR3 is built from 15 residues. Germline assignment: CDR1 DFQATT and CDR2 SNEGSKA (reference sequence). The DNA of the CDR3 is TGCAGTGCTAACTTACTAGTCTATAAAACAGATACGCAGTATTTT. Translated, it gives CSANLLVYKTDTQYF.